The 21 T cell receptor beta chains listed next were all sequenced from one sample in a study of blood T cell repertoires in COVID-19 (dated by TCRdb to the early 2020s). To prepare the library, the immunoSEQ multiplex PCR assay was applied. TCRdb limited this immuneACCESS table to in-frame rearrangements with V and J called. A share of clones is missing; checked studies link under half to unresolved V genes, and the rest is unexplained. The sample contains approximately 100,000 clones, approximately 81% of them found a single time. The ten biggest clones cover under 2.5% of the sample. The sequenced sample consisted of peripheral blood. The receptors derive from a human donor in a cohort sampled during active COVID-19.

The chain is built from TRBV5-4 and TRBJ2-7, with D possibly TRBD2 on 6 matching bases. Germline V gives CDR1 SGHNT, CDR2 YYREEE (reference sequence). Deletions cut 4 bases from V and 3 bases from J, with 17 bases between. The CDR3 sequence is 15 residues long. Here the CDR3 DNA reads TGTGCCAGCAGCCCCGCCCCTGCGGGGAACTACGAGCAGTACTTC. It codes for CASSPAPAGNYEQYF.

The chain uses TRBV9 and TRBJ2-6; D unclear. V was trimmed by 0 bases and J by 2 bases, leaving 6 bases between them. Germline V CDR1 and CDR2: SGDLS, YYNGEE. The CDR3 runs to 15 residues. CDR3 DNA: TGTGCCAGCAGCGTAGTCAGTGCTGGGGCCAACGTCCTGACTTTC. Translating gives CASSVVSAGANVLTF.

This chain joins TRBV10-3 and TRBJ1-2; 7 bases align to TRBD1. The CDR3 spans 15 residues. Germline CDR1 reads ENHRY; CDR2 reads SYGVKD. Trimming took 2 bases from V and 2 from J; bases not matched to a gene: 5. Here the CDR3 DNA reads TGTGCCATCAGTGAGCCGGGACAGTACAACTATGGCTACACCTTC. Translating it yields CAISEPGQYNYGYTF.

Only one count was recorded for this clone. The chain joins TRBV14 to TRBJ1-2, with D perhaps matching TRBD1 (5 bases). The CDR3 has 13 amino acids. Between the trimmed V and J ends, which lost 4 bases and 7 bases, there was a span of 13 bases. The germline V gene encodes CDR1 SGHDN and CDR2 FVKESK. CDR3 in DNA: TGTGCCAGCAGCCTCAACCTCGGGGGTGGCTACACCTTC. Amino acid sequence: CASSLNLGGGYTF. Supplemented by reference TRBV14 and TRBJ1-2, the full variable domain reads EAGVTQFPSHSVIEKGQTVTLRCDPISGHDNLYWYRRVMGKEIKFLLHFVKESKQDESGMPNNRFLAERTGGTYSTLKVQPAELEDSGVYFCASSLNLGGGYTFGSGTRLTVV.

This chain uses TRBV10-2 with TRBJ2-7; D may be TRBD2 (6 bases). This CDR3 is 14 amino acids long. Per germline, CDR1 WSHSY and CDR2 SAAADI. V shed 8 bases and J shed 3 bases, with 17 bases lying between them. The CDR3 is CASLGRTTSYEQYF. CDR3 sequence (DNA): TGCGCCAGCTTAGGGAGGACTACCAGCTACGAGCAGTACTTC.

The sample holds a few counts of this clone. This rearrangement joins TRBV7-9 to TRBJ1-3; D is unclear. V was clipped by 3 bases and J by 2 bases, with 20 bases between them. The CDR3 is 18 amino acids. Germline-derived CDR1 and CDR2 are SEHNR and FQNEAQ (reference sequence). The CDR3 loop reads CASSFRAGSSGAGNTIYF. The CDR3 DNA follows: TGTGCCAGCAGCTTTAGGGCCGGGAGCTCAGGCGCTGGAAACACCATATATTTT.

The chain combines TRBV6-6 with TRBJ1-6, with TRBD1 identical over 7 bases. The germline gives CDR1 MNHNY, CDR2 SVGAGI (reference sequence). This CDR3 has 17 amino acids. V lost 6 bases, J lost 0 bases, and 8 bases stayed unmatched. CDR3 in DNA: TGTGCCAGCAGCCGACAGGGCCTGGGCTCCTATAATTCACCCCTCCACTTT. Its protein is CASSRQGLGSYNSPLHF.

The chain recombines TRBV27 with TRBJ2-1, with no clear D. The germline V gene encodes CDR1 MNHEY and CDR2 SMNVEV (reference sequence). CDR3 length: 12 residues. The germline V and J ends were trimmed by 5 bases and 6 bases, with 8 bases remaining between them. CDR3 coding DNA: TGTGCCAGCAGTGTGCTAGGCAATGAGCAGTTCTTC. Protein product: CASSVLGNEQFF.

The chain combines TRBV7-2 with TRBJ1-2; 9 bases align to TRBD1. This CDR3 has 14 amino acids. The V segment lost 5 bases and the J segment 8 bases; nucleotides outside the gene matches: 9. Germline V CDR1 and CDR2: SGHTA, FQGNSA. In DNA form, the CDR3 reads TGTGCCAGCAGCCACCGGGACAGGGAGTACGGCTACACCTTC. Protein: CASSHRDREYGYTF.

The rearrangement joins TRBV19 to TRBJ2-7, with 8 bases identical to TRBD1. Germline values: CDR1 LNHDA, CDR2 SQIVND (reference sequence). V shed 6 bases, J shed 6 bases, and the junction held 13 bases outside the gene matches. The CDR3 sequence is 15 residues long. The chain's CDR3 is CASSRTGTGYSEQYF. The CDR3 coding sequence is TGTGCCAGTAGCCGAACCGGGACAGGATATTCCGAGCAGTACTTC.

The chain links TRBV28 to TRBJ2-4; 8 bases map to TRBD2. Germline loops: CDR1 MDHEN, CDR2 SYDVKM. CDR3 size: 16 residues. Trimming cost V 3 bases and J 9 bases; bases outside gene matches: 13. CDR3: CASSFRRLREGRIQYF. The DNA for the CDR3 is TGTGCCAGCAGTTTTAGACGTTTACGGGAGGGACGCATTCAGTACTTC.

The chain couples TRBV6-2 or TRBV6-3 to TRBJ1-5; the match to TRBD1 covers 10 bases. V dropped 4 bases and J dropped 7; count of bases not matched to a gene: 13. The CDR3 has 17 residues. Germline assignment: CDR1 MNHEY and CDR2 SVGEGT. This chain's CDR3 is CASSSYSGQGTGQPQHF. The CDR3, as DNA: TGTGCCAGCAGTTCCTACTCGGGACAGGGGACGGGACAGCCCCAGCATTTT.

The CDR3 region has the DNA TGTGCCAGCAGCTTGATACTAGCGCAGGCAGATACGCAGTATTTT. This translates into CASSLILAQADTQYF. The chain recombines TRBV5-4 with TRBJ2-3, with 7 bases fitting TRBD2. Germline CDR1 SGHNT, CDR2 YYREEE (reference sequence). This CDR3 has 15 residues. J was trimmed by 4 bases and V by 1 base; bases with no gene match: 6.

The V gene is TRBV5-1, the J gene TRBJ2-2; D perhaps matches TRBD1 (5 bases). CDR1 and CDR2 (germline): SGHRS, YFSETQ. There are 14 residues in the CDR3. V was pared by 2 bases and J by 7 bases, with 12 bases between. The CDR3 DNA reads TGCGCCAGCAGCTTCAGGGTTTCGATCGGGGAGCTGTTTTTT. Translated, it gives CASSFRVSIGELFF.

The V and J genes are TRBV7-4 and TRBJ1-5; TRBD1 matches 9 bases. Looked up from germline, CDR1 is SGHVT and CDR2 is SQSDAQ. CDR3 length: 15 amino acids. With 9 bases clipped from V and 2 bases from J, the junction kept 8 bases outside the gene matches. CDR3 DNA: TGTGCCAGTCTCGAAAGGACAGGGGGCAATCAGCCCCAGCATTTT. It is translated as CASLERTGGNQPQHF. Complete variable domain (other parts from reference TRBV7-4 and TRBJ1-5): GAGVSQSPRYKVAKRGRDVALRCDSISGHVTLYWYRQTLGQGSEVLTYSQSDAQRDKSGRPSGRFSAERPERSVSTLKIQRTEQGDSAVYLCASLERTGGNQPQHFGDGTRLSIL.

A word on this clone: In the same sample, other DNA sequences code for this CDR3. The chain links TRBV6-2 or TRBV6-3 to TRBJ2-2, with 7 positions matching TRBD2. J lost 2 bases, V lost 5 bases, and 5 bases had no gene match. The CDR3 runs 15 residues. Germline CDR1 reads MNHEY; CDR2 reads SVGEGT. CDR3 loop: CASSPRDYNTGELFF. DNA for the CDR3: TGTGCCAGCAGTCCCCGGGACTACAACACCGGGGAGCTGTTTTTT.

The chain combines TRBV19 with TRBJ1-1; TRBD1 might be the D (5 bases). CDR1 is LNHDA, CDR2 SQIVND, per germline (reference sequence). Trimming removed 9 bases from V and 6 bases from J, with 14 bases in between. This CDR3 contains 12 residues. CDR3 loop: CASRQFGAEAFF. DNA of the CDR3: TGTGCCAGCAGACAGTTTGGTGCTGAAGCTTTCTTT.

This chain joins TRBV15 and TRBJ2-3, with TRBD2 matching 11 bases. The CDR3 sequence is 15 residues long. Trimming took 4 bases from V and 1 from J; bases not matched to a gene: 1. The germline gives CDR1 LNHNV, CDR2 YYDKDF (reference sequence). The CDR3 nucleotides are TGTGCCACCAGCAAACTAGCGGGGGGCACAGATACGCAGTATTTT. Translating it yields CATSKLAGGTDTQYF.

The chain carries TRBV28 and TRBJ2-5, with D perhaps matching TRBD2 (5 bases). The CDR3 sequence is 14 residues long. Germline CDR1 reads MDHEN; CDR2 reads SYDVKM. V shed 3 bases and J shed 2 bases, with 10 bases lying between them. For the CDR3, the DNA is TGTGCCAGCAGTTTGTTGGGAGATCAAGAGACCCAGTACTTC. Translating it yields CASSLLGDQETQYF.

The V gene is TRBV7-2, the J gene TRBJ2-3, with D perhaps TRBD1 (6 bases). CDR3 length: 16 residues. The V end lost 0 bases, the J end lost 0 bases, and 10 bases lay between the germline ends. From germline, CDR1 is SGHTA and CDR2 FQGNSA. CDR3 loop: CASSLAGAGSTDTQYF. As DNA, the CDR3 is TGTGCCAGCAGCTTAGCGGGGGCAGGGAGCACAGATACGCAGTATTTT.

The gene calls are TRBV27 and TRBJ2-1; 8 bases are shared with TRBD2. Germline V gene lookup returns CDR1 MNHEY and CDR2 SMNVEV (reference sequence). The trim removed 5 bases at V and 0 bases at J, leaving 3 bases unmatched. CDR3 length equals 15 residues. CDR3 protein: CASSPSGSSYNEQFF. The CDR3, as DNA: TGTGCCAGCAGTCCGAGCGGGAGCTCCTACAATGAGCAGTTCTTC.